The rows below give T cell receptor beta chains drawn from one sample of a study of blood T cell repertoires in COVID-19. Profiled with immunoSEQ multiplex PCR; TCRdb holds only in-frame clones, not every one. In the table there are fewer than 250,000 clones, approximately 80% of which are singletons. Source material: peripheral blood. The source is a woman in her forties or fifties with acute or convalescent COVID-19. The conserved cysteine and the conserved F or W are not part of the CDR3 here.

CDR3aa | v_gene
ASSGTGLGYT | TRBV5-4
AWSGRSRHEQY | TRBV30
ASSSDRPPEAF | TRBV6-5
ASSPLRQGRIMNTEAF | TRBV6-6
ASSFGYEGGYT | TRBV7-8
ASSQVRVNTEAF | TRBV3-1/TRBV3-2
ASSLGAAISTNEKLF | TRBV7-8
VSESMGGNIQY | TRBV19
ASSPELNYGYT | TRBV14
AWSGDRVVGQPQH | TRBV30
ASRAGWTEAF | TRBV2
ASSQAGQGSVEAF | TRBV3-1/TRBV3-2
ASSPGLFLSGNEQF | TRBV5-5
AWSSDRGPLH | TRBV30
ASSLHMNTEAF | TRBV19
ASSLTTSNTGELF | TRBV5-4
ATGYNTGELF | TRBV28
ASTYKGADNSPLH | TRBV7-2
SAQLYYGYT | TRBV29-1
ASSVGASERADTQY | TRBV9
ASTDSTEAF | TRBV4-1
ASSFSAGGGYT | TRBV28
AISYRGQETQY | TRBV10-3
ASSPREAGSRGYT | TRBV11-2